This T cell receptor (beta chain) was documented in a study of shared clonotypes between healthy human individuals. General study results and limits: Naive subsets typically showed greater estimated richness than memory subsets. An effect of sequencing depth on clonotype sharing among donors was expected. Incomplete sequencing of sorted subsets was indicated by rarefaction despite large depth.

On this clone itself: Its antigen is undetermined.

The repertoire was sequenced with immunoSEQ multiplex PCR; TCRdb's copy has only in-frame clones and lacks some. The sample shows fewer than 3 million clones, 80% to 95% of them seen only once. Germline CDR1 reads MNHEY; CDR2 reads SMNVEV (reference sequence). The junction had 5 bases not matched to a gene; V was cut back by 7 bases and J by 3 bases. The CDR3 is made up of 13 amino acids. The TCR sequence derives from a man aged 18 to 35 in good health. Some clones in this sample may be carry-over from other donors' samples. This sequence joins TRBV27 and TRBJ2-7; 8 nucleotides agree with TRBD1. The sequenced sample consisted of naive CD4+ T cells from PBMCs. Sample subset: CD45RA+ positively selected. This CDR3 is CASMGQDYYEQYF. DNA of the CDR3: TGTGCCAGCATGGGACAGGATTACTACGAGCAGTACTTC.